The entry that follows covers one TCR beta chain sequence. Measured with immunoSEQ multiplex PCR; TCRdb has only the in-frame clones, and not every one. Here the sample spans under 200,000 clones, roughly 84% being singletons. The V end lost 0 bases, the J end lost 8 bases, and 15 bases lay between the germline ends. CDR1 and CDR2 from the germline V gene are SGHRS and YFSETQ. The length of the CDR3 is 15 residues. The source of the sample is a study of blood T cell repertoires in COVID-19. This clonotype was obtained from a man aged 65 to 79 with active or convalescent COVID-19. V is TRBV5-1 and J is TRBJ1-5; possible D gene TRBD1, 5 bases. Sequencing used peripheral blood. As DNA, the CDR3 is TGCGCCAGCAGCTTGGAGGGGCAGCCTCGGGAGCCCCAGCATTTT. The encoded protein is CASSLEGQPREPQHF.